These 6 T cell receptor beta chains were all obtained from the same sample, sequenced in a study of post-analysis software for immune sequencing data. The TCR beta cDNA libraries carried unique molecular identifiers. TCRdb passed the PCR reads through MiXCR, listing each CDR3 protein once. The data contain 400,000 to 500,000 distinct CDR3 sequences, 39% of them singletons. Notes on the study in general: Five or six TRBV segments were significantly more frequent in patients than in controls. TRBV5-6, TRBV5-1 and TRBV20-1 were among these segments.

These receptors have no identified antigens. Sequenced: blood. The receptors shown here come from a girl between 2 and 10 years old with multiple sclerosis.

This clonotype was seen repeatedly, ten times or more. The genes are TRBV9 and TRBJ2-7; no clear D gene. CDR1 and CDR2 (germline): SGDLS, YYNGEE. The CDR3 contains 12 residues. Trimming removed 3 bases at V and 3 bases at J, with 7 bases between. CDR3 in amino acids: CASSGNGYEQYF. The CDR3 bases are TGTGCCAGCAGCGGAAACGGCTACGAGCAGTACTTC.

This clonotype turned up a few times. The gene calls are TRBV6-2 or TRBV6-3 and TRBJ1-2, with a possible D match to TRBD1 (5 bases). The CDR3 has 15 residues. The germline V and J ends were trimmed by 7 bases and 2 bases, with 17 bases remaining between them. Germline assignment: CDR1 MNHEY and CDR2 SVGEGT. CDR3 sequence: CASKTIQVSNYGYTF. CDR3 nucleotide sequence: TGTGCCAGCAAAACCATACAGGTCTCGAACTATGGCTACACCTTC.

This chain joins TRBV7-9 and TRBJ2-5; 7 bases align to TRBD2. The trim removed 4 bases at V and 11 bases at J, leaving 13 bases unmatched. Germline V gene sequence: CDR1 SEHNR, CDR2 FQNEAQ (reference sequence). CDR3 length: 14 residues. The CDR3 region is CASSSSSWLREQYF. The DNA for the CDR3 is TGTGCCAGCAGCTCCAGCTCTTGGCTGCGGGAGCAGTACTTC. The whole variable domain, remainder taken from reference TRBV7-9 and TRBJ2-5, is DTGVSQNPRHKITKRGQNVTFRCDPISEHNRLYWYRQTLGQGPEFLTYFQNEAQLEKSRLLSDRFSAERPKGSFSTLEIQRTEQGDSAMYLCASSSSSWLREQYFGPGTRLLVL.

This clonotype has a handful of counts. The rearrangement uses TRBV6-2 or TRBV6-3 and TRBJ2-4; no clear D gene. V dropped 8 bases and J dropped 12 bases, with 14 bases sitting between them. Germline V gene sequence: CDR1 MNHEY, CDR2 SVGEGT. The CDR3 has 11 residues. The chain's CDR3 is CASRTYLDQYF. In nucleotides, the CDR3 is TGTGCCAGCCGGACGTATTTGGATCAGTACTTC.

This clonotype has more than one count but fewer than ten. J is TRBJ1-2 and V is TRBV6-5, with a weak D call TRBD1 (5 bases). Trimming took 6 bases from V and 4 from J, leaving 18 bases between them. In germline, CDR1 is MNHEY, CDR2 SVGAGI. This CDR3 is built from 15 residues. The CDR3 loop is CASSPRTGHGYGYTF. CDR3 DNA sequence: TGTGCCAGCAGCCCTAGGACGGGGCATGGCTATGGCTACACCTTC.

There are a few counts of this clonotype. CDR3 residues: CASSASYNEQFF. CDR3 nucleotide sequence: TGTGCCAGCTCTGCCTCCTACAATGAGCAGTTCTTC. V usage is TRBV7-3 and J usage is TRBJ2-1; unclear D gene. The CDR3 extends over 12 amino acids. The V end was cut by 8 bases, the J end by 0 bases, with 5 bases between. Per germline, CDR1 SGHTA and CDR2 FQGTGA. Full variable domain (rest looked up from reference TRBV7-3 and TRBJ2-1): GAGVSQTPSNKVTEKGKYVELRCDPISGHTALYWYRQSLGQGPEFLIYFQGTGAADDSGLPNDRFFAVRPEGSVSTLKIQRTERGDSAVYLCASSASYNEQFFGPGTRLTVL.